The TCR beta chain described here comes from a study of cytomegalovirus exposure and HLA in healthy donors. At the level of the study: Unique TCR beta sequences numbering some 120 million came from about 179 million T cells in an earlier analysis. Researchers found that 81% of 398 genotyped donors fell within the Caucasian-associated ancestry cluster.

Study results and caveats: As a later analysis showed, several of the most significant clusters appeared to be linked to common viral pathogens.

Primers included in the PCR were 60 Vbeta and 13 Jbeta primers. Libraries were prepared by immunoSEQ multiplex PCR; TCRdb keeps only in-frame clonotypes and omits some of them. This table has 120,000 to 150,000 clones, less than 80% appearing once. V trimming: 4 bases; J trimming: 6 bases; junction bases outside the gene matches: 5. CDR1 SGHNT and CDR2 YYREEE come from the germline V gene (reference sequence). This CDR3 spans 13 amino acids. This clone was found a few times. Its antigen is unidentified. The J gene is TRBJ1-2, the V gene TRBV5-4, with 8 bases aligning to TRBD1. The receptor was isolated from a woman aged 50 to 65 in good health and CMV-seropositive. The sequenced material came from PBMCs. The CDR3 is CASSLAGGDGYTF. CDR3 nucleotides: TGTGCCAGCAGCCTCGCAGGGGGCGATGGCTACACCTTC.